This is a list of T cell receptor beta chains from one sample in a study of blood T cell repertoires in COVID-19. Repertoires were generated with immunoSEQ multiplex PCR, while TCRdb's copy carries only in-frame clones and drops some. The top ten clones hold 4.2% of a sample with around 270,000 clones, roughly 80% of them seen once. The sequenced sample consisted of peripheral blood. Every receptor here comes from a man aged 60-69 years with acute or convalescent COVID-19. Each CDR3 is given without its conserved first and last residue. The order of the fields is J gene, V gene, CDR3 protein.

J gene: TRBJ2-5; V gene: TRBV5-1; CDR3 protein: ASSRTGDQETQY
J gene: TRBJ1-3; V gene: TRBV2; CDR3 protein: ASSEDPRDRSSGNTIY
J gene: TRBJ1-1; V gene: TRBV7-2; CDR3 protein: ASSLEYAGGWVVPF
J gene: TRBJ1-2; V gene: TRBV6-5; CDR3 protein: ASTRNSVDNYGYT
J gene: TRBJ1-2; V gene: TRBV6-4; CDR3 protein: ASSDGNRGTYGYT
J gene: TRBJ2-3; V gene: TRBV11-3; CDR3 protein: ASSWGRTADTQY
J gene: TRBJ2-1; V gene: TRBV4-1; CDR3 protein: ASSQDITSGGYNEQF
J gene: TRBJ2-1; V gene: TRBV29-1; CDR3 protein: SVALEVRGQF
J gene: TRBJ2-7; V gene: TRBV11-2; CDR3 protein: ASSLGASGMTYEQY
J gene: TRBJ2-5; V gene: TRBV6-5; CDR3 protein: ATSLGGPETQY
J gene: TRBJ2-5; V gene: TRBV11-2; CDR3 protein: ASSLAAAAQETQY
J gene: TRBJ2-4; V gene: TRBV5-1; CDR3 protein: ASSFLSGGAKNIQY
J gene: TRBJ2-3; V gene: TRBV19; CDR3 protein: ASRLAGSTDTQY
J gene: TRBJ1-5; V gene: TRBV30; CDR3 protein: AWSAPGGRQPQH